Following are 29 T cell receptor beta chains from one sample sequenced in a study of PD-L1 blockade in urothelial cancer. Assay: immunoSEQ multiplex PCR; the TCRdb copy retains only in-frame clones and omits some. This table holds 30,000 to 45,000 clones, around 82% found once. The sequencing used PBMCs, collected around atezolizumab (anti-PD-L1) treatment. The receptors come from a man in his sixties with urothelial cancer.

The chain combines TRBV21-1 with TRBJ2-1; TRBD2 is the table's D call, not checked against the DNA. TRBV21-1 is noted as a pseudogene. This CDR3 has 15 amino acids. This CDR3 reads CASSLSGTIYNEQFF. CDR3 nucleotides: TGTGCCAGCAGCCTTAGCGGGACTATCTACAATGAGCAGTTCTTC.

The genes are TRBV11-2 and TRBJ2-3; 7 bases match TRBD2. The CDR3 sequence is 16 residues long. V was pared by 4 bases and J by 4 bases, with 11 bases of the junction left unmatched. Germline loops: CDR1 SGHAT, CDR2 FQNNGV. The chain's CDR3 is CASSSLRTGGADTQYF. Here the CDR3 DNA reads TGTGCCAGCAGCTCCCTGAGAACGGGAGGAGCAGATACGCAGTATTTT.

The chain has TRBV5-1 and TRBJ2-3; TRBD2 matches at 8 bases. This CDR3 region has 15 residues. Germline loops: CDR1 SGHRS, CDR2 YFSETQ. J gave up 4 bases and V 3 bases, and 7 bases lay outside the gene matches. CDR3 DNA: TGCGCCAGCAGCTCTTGGCGGGAGGAGGCAGATACGCAGTATTTT. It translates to CASSSWREEADTQYF.

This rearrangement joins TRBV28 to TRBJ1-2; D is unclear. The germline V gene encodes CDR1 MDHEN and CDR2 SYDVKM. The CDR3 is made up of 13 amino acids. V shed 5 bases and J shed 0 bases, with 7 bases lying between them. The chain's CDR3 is CASSPTANYGYTF. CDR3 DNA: TGTGCCAGCAGTCCTACAGCTAACTATGGCTACACCTTC.

The CDR3 sequence: CASSYNGGYEQFF. The CDR3 bases are TGTGCCAGCAGTTACAACGGGGGATATGAGCAGTTCTTC. The genes are TRBV2 and TRBJ2-1, with D possibly TRBD2 on 6 matching bases. This CDR3 spans 13 amino acids. V gave up 5 bases and J gave up 8 bases, with 13 bases separating them. Per germline, CDR1 SNHLY and CDR2 FYNNEI.

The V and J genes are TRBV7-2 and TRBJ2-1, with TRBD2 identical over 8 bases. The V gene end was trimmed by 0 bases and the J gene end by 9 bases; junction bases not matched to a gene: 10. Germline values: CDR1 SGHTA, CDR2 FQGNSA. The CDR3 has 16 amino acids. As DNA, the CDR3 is TGTGCCAGCAGCTTAGCGCCGGGACTAGGAGCGGGTGAGCAGTTCTTC. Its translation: CASSLAPGLGAGEQFF. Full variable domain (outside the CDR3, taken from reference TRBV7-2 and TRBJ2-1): GAGVSQSPSNKVTEKGKDVELRCDPISGHTALYWYRQSLGQGLEFLIYFQGNSAPDKSGLPSDRFSAERTGGSVSTLTIQRTQQEDSAVYLCASSLAPGLGAGEQFFGPGTRLTVL.

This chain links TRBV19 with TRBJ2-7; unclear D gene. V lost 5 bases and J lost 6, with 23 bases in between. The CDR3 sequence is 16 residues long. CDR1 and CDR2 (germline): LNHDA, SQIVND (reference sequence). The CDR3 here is CASSRRSGFEAFEQYF. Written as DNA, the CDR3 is TGTGCCAGTAGTCGACGATCTGGTTTTGAGGCGTTCGAGCAGTACTTC.

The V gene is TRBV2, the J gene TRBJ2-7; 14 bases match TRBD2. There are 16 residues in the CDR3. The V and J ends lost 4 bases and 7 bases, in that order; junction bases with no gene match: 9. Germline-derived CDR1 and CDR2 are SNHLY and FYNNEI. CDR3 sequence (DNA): TGTGCCAGCAGTGGAGGGACTAGCGGGAGCACAGGGGAGCAGTACTTC. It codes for CASSGGTSGSTGEQYF.

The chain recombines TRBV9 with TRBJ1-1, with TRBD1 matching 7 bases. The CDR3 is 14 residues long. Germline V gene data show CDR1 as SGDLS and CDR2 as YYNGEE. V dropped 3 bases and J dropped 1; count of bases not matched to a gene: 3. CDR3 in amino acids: CASSAGTENTEAFF. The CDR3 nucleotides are TGTGCCAGCAGCGCCGGGACAGAGAACACTGAAGCTTTCTTT.

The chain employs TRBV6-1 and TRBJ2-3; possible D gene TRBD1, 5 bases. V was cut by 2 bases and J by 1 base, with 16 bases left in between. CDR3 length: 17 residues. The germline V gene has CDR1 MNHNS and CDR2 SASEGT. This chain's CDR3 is CASSEWKGLRRTDTQYF. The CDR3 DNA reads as TGTGCCAGCAGTGAATGGAAGGGGCTACGTCGCACAGATACGCAGTATTTT.

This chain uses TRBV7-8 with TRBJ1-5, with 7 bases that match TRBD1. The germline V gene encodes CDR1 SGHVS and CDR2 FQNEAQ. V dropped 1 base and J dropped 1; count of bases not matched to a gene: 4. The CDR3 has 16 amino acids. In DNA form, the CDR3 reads TGTGCCAGCAGCTTAGGGAGGGGGCAGAGCAATCAGCCCCAGCATTTT. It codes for CASSLGRGQSNQPQHF.

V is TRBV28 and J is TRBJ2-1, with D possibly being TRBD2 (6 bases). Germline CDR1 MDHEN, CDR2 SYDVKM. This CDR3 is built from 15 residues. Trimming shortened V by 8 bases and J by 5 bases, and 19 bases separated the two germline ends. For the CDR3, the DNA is TGTGCCAGCCGGCTCCCGGGAGAGTGGGACAATGAGCAGTTCTTC. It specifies CASRLPGEWDNEQFF.

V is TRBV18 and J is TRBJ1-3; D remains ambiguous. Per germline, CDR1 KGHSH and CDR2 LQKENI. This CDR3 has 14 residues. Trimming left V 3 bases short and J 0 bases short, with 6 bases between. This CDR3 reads CASSPGSSGNTIYF. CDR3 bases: TGTGCCAGCTCACCGGGGAGCTCTGGAAACACCATATATTTT.

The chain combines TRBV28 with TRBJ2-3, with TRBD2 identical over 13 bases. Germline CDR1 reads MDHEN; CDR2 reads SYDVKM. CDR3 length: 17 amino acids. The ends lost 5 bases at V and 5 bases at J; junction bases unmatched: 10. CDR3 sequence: CASSRTSGGGRGDTQYF. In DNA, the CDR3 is TGTGCCAGCAGTCGAACTAGCGGGGGGGGTCGAGGAGATACGCAGTATTTT.

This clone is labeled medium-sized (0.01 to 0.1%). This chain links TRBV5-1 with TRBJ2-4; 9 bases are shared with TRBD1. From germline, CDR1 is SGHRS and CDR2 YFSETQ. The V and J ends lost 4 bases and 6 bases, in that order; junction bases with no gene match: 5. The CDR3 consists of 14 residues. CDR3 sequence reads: CASSTPTGGNIQYF. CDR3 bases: TGCGCCAGCAGCACACCGACAGGGGGAAACATTCAGTACTTC. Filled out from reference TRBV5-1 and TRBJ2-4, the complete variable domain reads KAGVTQTPRYLIKTRGQQVTLSCSPISGHRSVSWYQQTPGQGLQFLFEYFSETQRNKGNFPGRFSGRQFSNSRSEMNVSTLELGDSALYLCASSTPTGGNIQYFGAGTRLSVL.

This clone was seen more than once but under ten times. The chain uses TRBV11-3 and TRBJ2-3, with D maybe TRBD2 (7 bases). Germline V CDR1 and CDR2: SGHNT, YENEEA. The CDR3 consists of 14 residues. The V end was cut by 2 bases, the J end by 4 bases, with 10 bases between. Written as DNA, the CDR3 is TGTGCCAGCAGCTTAAGGGGGGGGGCAGATACGCAGTATTTT. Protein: CASSLRGGADTQYF.

CDR3 coding DNA: TGTGCCAGCTCACCAACACAGGGAAACACTGAAGCTTTCTTT. It specifies CASSPTQGNTEAFF. The chain links TRBV18 to TRBJ1-1, with a weak D call TRBD1 (6 bases). This CDR3 contains 14 residues. Trimming took off 2 bases at V and 2 bases at J, with 9 bases between the two ends. Germline V gene sequence: CDR1 KGHSH, CDR2 LQKENI. Supplemented by reference TRBV18 and TRBJ1-1, the full variable domain reads NAGVMQNPRHLVRRRGQEARLRCSPMKGHSHVYWYRQLPEEGLKFMVYLQKENIIDESGMPKERFSAEFPKEGPSILRIQQVVRGDSAAYFCASSPTQGNTEAFFGQGTRLTVV.

CDR3 in amino acids: CASLEDRIKLFF. DNA for the CDR3: TGTGCCAGCTTGGAGGATAGGATAAAACTGTTTTTT. This chain joins TRBV7-6 and TRBJ1-4; D gene uncertain. The CDR3 runs 12 residues. V was cut by 8 bases and J by 10 bases, with 14 bases left in between. Germline V CDR1 and CDR2: SGHVS, FNYEAQ.

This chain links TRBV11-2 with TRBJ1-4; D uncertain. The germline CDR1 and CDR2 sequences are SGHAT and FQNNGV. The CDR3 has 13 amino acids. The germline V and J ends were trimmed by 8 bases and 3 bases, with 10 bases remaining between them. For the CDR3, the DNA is TGTGCCAGCGCTGGGAGCCCTAATGAAAAACTGTTTTTT. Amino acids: CASAGSPNEKLFF.

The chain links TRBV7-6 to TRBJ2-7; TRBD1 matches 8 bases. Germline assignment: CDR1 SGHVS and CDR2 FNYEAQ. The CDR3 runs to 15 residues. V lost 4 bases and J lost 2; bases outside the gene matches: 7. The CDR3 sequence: CASSSGRRGPYEQYF. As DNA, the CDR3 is TGTGCCAGCAGCTCAGGGCGCAGGGGGCCCTACGAGCAGTACTTC.

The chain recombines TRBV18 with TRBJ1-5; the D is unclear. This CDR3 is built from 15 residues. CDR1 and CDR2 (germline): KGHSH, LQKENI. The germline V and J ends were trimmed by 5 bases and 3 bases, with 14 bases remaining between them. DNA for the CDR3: TGTGCCAGCTCAACAGAAGGTTTTATCAATCAGCCCCAGCATTTT. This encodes CASSTEGFINQPQHF. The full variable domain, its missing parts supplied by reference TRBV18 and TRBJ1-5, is NAGVMQNPRHLVRRRGQEARLRCSPMKGHSHVYWYRQLPEEGLKFMVYLQKENIIDESGMPKERFSAEFPKEGPSILRIQQVVRGDSAAYFCASSTEGFINQPQHFGDGTRLSIL.

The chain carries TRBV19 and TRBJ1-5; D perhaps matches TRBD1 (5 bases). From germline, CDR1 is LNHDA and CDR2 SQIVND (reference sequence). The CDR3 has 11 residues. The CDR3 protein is CAGGEDQPQHF. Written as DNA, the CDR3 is TGTGCGGGGGGGGAAGATCAGCCCCAGCATTTT.

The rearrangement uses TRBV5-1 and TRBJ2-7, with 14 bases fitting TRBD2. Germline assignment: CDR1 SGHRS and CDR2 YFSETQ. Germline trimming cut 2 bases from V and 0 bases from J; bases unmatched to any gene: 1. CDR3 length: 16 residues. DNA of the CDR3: TGCGCCAGCAGCTTCGGACTAGCGGGAGGCTCCTACGAGCAGTACTTC. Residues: CASSFGLAGGSYEQYF.

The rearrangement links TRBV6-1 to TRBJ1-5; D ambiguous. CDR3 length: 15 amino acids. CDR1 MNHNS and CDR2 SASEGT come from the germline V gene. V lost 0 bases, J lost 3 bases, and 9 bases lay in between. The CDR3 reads CASSEAPQTNQPQHF. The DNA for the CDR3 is TGTGCCAGCAGTGAAGCGCCACAGACCAATCAGCCCCAGCATTTT.

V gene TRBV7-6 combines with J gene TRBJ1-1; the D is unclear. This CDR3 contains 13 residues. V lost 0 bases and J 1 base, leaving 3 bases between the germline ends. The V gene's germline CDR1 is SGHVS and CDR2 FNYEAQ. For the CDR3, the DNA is TGTGCCAGCAGCTTAGCCCAGAACACTGAAGCTTTCTTT. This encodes CASSLAQNTEAFF.

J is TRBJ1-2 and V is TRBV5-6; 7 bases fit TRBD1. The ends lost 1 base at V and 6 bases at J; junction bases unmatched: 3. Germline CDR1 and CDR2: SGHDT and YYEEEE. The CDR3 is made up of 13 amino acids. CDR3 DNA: TGTGCCAGCAGCTTGTACAGGGGACATGGCTACACCTTC. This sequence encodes CASSLYRGHGYTF.

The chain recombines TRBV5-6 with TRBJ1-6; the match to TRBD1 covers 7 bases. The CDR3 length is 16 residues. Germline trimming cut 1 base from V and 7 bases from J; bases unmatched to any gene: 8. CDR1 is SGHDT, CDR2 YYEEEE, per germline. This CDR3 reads CASSLREGASNSPLHF. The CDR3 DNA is TGTGCCAGCAGCTTGAGAGAGGGGGCGTCAAATTCACCCCTCCACTTT.

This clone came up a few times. CDR3 coding DNA: TGTGCCAGCAGCTGGGGACAGGGGCCCTCTAGGGGCTACACCTTC. This sequence encodes CASSWGQGPSRGYTF. The chain links TRBV7-2 to TRBJ1-2; 10 bases agree with TRBD1. The CDR3 totals 15 residues. V was pared by 4 bases and J by 8 bases, with 10 bases of the junction left unmatched. CDR1 and CDR2 from the germline V gene are SGHTA and FQGNSA.

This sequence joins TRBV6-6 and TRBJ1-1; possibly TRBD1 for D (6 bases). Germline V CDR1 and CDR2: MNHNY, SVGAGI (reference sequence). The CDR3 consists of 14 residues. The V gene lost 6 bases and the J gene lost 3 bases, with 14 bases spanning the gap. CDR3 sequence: CASSSGVVHTEAFF. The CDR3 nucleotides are TGTGCCAGCAGCTCAGGGGTCGTACACACTGAAGCTTTCTTT.